The 15 T cell receptor beta chains below come from one sample, sequenced in a study of blood T cell repertoires in COVID-19. Sequenced by immunoSEQ multiplex PCR; TCRdb stores in-frame clones only, minus some. The sample carries a few hundred thousand clones, about 90% recorded once. The sample taken for sequencing was PBMCs or T cells enriched from blood (not recorded which). The receptors here all came from a woman aged 25 to 39 who had recovered from COVID-19.

The V and J genes are TRBV6-4 and TRBJ1-2, with 7 positions matching TRBD1. V dropped 0 bases and J dropped 2; count of bases not matched to a gene: 9. Germline CDR1 is MRHNA and CDR2 is SNTAGT. The CDR3 is made up of 17 amino acids. The CDR3 here is CASSDSYRDSINYGYTF. The DNA for the CDR3 is TGTGCCAGCAGTGACTCATACCGGGACAGCATCAACTATGGCTACACCTTC.

The chain couples TRBV29-1 to TRBJ1-2; a possible D gene is TRBD1 (6 bases). Germline V gene sequence: CDR1 SQVTM, CDR2 ANQGSEA. This CDR3 has 15 residues. V gave up 4 bases and J gave up 3 bases, with 18 bases separating them. The CDR3 sequence: CSVVPFGDNYYGYTF. The CDR3 coding sequence is TGCAGCGTTGTCCCCTTTGGGGACAATTACTATGGCTACACCTTC.

The table lists this clone with a count of one. CDR3 region: CASSLAGGDTGELFF. The DNA for the CDR3 is TGTGCCAGCAGCTTAGCGGGAGGCGACACCGGGGAGCTGTTTTTT. V usage is TRBV3-1 (or the pseudogene TRBV3-2) and J usage is TRBJ2-2; TRBD2 agrees at 10 bases. With 5 bases clipped from V and 3 bases from J, the junction kept 3 bases outside the gene matches. There are 15 residues in the CDR3. Germline lookup yields CDR1 LGHDT and CDR2 YNNKEL (reference sequence).

V is TRBV6-5 and J is TRBJ2-6; a possible D gene is TRBD2 (7 bases). The length of the CDR3 is 16 residues. Trimming pared 2 bases from V and 4 bases from J, leaving 12 bases between. The germline V gene encodes CDR1 MNHEY and CDR2 SVGAGI. The DNA of the CDR3 is TGTGCCAGCAGTTACAGGGAGGGGGTAGGGGCCAACGTCCTGACTTTC. It translates to CASSYREGVGANVLTF.

This clone was detected only once. The chain uses TRBV30 and TRBJ1-2, with 8 bases fitting TRBD1. The V gene's germline CDR1 is GTSNPN and CDR2 SVGIG (reference sequence). V was clipped by 5 bases and J by 1 base; unmatched bases: 12. The CDR3 totals 16 residues. The CDR3 sequence is CAWASQGQENNYGYTF. The CDR3 region has the DNA TGTGCCTGGGCGTCCCAGGGACAGGAGAATAACTATGGCTACACCTTC.

The chain joins TRBV5-6 to TRBJ1-4; 8 positions match TRBD1. The CDR3 has 16 residues. The germline gives CDR1 SGHDT, CDR2 YYEEEE. After removal of 4 bases from V and 7 bases from J, the junction contained 12 bases not matched to a gene. This chain's CDR3 is CASSTPSGTGGEKLFF. DNA for the CDR3: TGTGCCAGCAGCACACCGTCCGGGACAGGTGGTGAAAAACTGTTTTTT. Variable domain in full (rest from reference TRBV5-6 and TRBJ1-4): DAGVTQSPTHLIKTRGQQVTLRCSPKSGHDTVSWYQQALGQGPQFIFQYYEEEERQRGNFPDRFSGHQFPNYSSELNVNALLLGDSALYLCASSTPSGTGGEKLFFGSGTQLSVL.

This clone was counted once. For the CDR3, the DNA is TGTGCCAGCAGTGAAACTCCCCTCCATACGCAGTATTTT. Translating gives CASSETPLHTQYF. The chain recombines TRBV6-1 with TRBJ2-3; D uncertain. The CDR3 has 13 amino acids. The V end was cut by 2 bases, the J end by 7 bases, with 10 bases between. CDR1 and CDR2 from the germline V gene are MNHNS and SASEGT.

The gene calls are TRBV27 and TRBJ2-7; 10 bases are shared with TRBD1. The trim removed 7 bases at V and 2 bases at J, leaving 11 bases unmatched. The length of the CDR3 is 16 residues. Germline CDR1 and CDR2: MNHEY and SMNVEV (reference sequence). CDR3 loop: CASKRLGTGEPYEQYF. The CDR3 DNA is TGTGCCAGCAAACGGCTCGGGACAGGGGAACCCTACGAGCAGTACTTC.

There are a few counts of this clone. The chain employs TRBV6-2 or TRBV6-3 and TRBJ2-3; D is uncertain. The germline gives CDR1 MNHEY, CDR2 SVGEGT. The CDR3 runs 16 residues. The germline V and J ends were trimmed by 2 bases and 4 bases, with 16 bases remaining between them. The CDR3 sequence is CASSYEVIVGSDTQYF. As DNA, the CDR3 is TGTGCCAGCAGTTACGAGGTAATAGTCGGATCAGATACGCAGTATTTT.

J is TRBJ1-2 and V is TRBV4-2, with TRBD1 as a possible D gene (6 bases). CDR3 length: 18 residues. Germline values: CDR1 LGHNA, CDR2 YNFKEQ. V was shortened by 0 bases and J by 8 bases, with 25 bases between the two germline ends. The CDR3 spells CASSQDRETGFLRYGYTF. CDR3 sequence (DNA): TGTGCCAGCAGCCAAGATCGGGAAACAGGGTTCCTTAGGTACGGCTACACCTTC.

This chain connects TRBV6-2 or TRBV6-3 to TRBJ1-1; D not certain. The V end was cut by 2 bases, the J end by 0 bases, with 7 bases between. CDR1 and CDR2 from the germline V gene are MNHEY and SVGEGT. CDR3 length equals 14 residues. The CDR3 sequence is CASSYPELNTEAFF. CDR3 DNA sequence: TGTGCCAGCAGTTACCCAGAATTGAACACTGAAGCTTTCTTT.

The J gene is TRBJ2-1, the V gene TRBV5-1; possibly TRBD1 for D (5 bases). Germline V gene lookup returns CDR1 SGHRS and CDR2 YFSETQ. CDR3 length: 14 residues. The V gene lost 2 bases and the J gene lost 5 bases, with 11 bases spanning the gap. The chain's CDR3 is CASSFQGTNNEQFF. CDR3 nucleotides: TGCGCCAGCAGCTTCCAGGGTACTAACAATGAGCAGTTCTTC.

This clone was seen once. The DNA of the CDR3 is TGTGCCAGCAGCCGCCCCCCGGGGGACTACGAGCAGTACTTC. Translated, it gives CASSRPPGDYEQYF. The chain carries TRBV6-5 and TRBJ2-7; perhaps TRBD2 as D (6 bases). Germline V gene lookup returns CDR1 MNHEY and CDR2 SVGAGI. The CDR3 totals 14 residues. V lost 6 bases and J 3 bases, leaving 15 bases between the germline ends.

The V and J genes are TRBV29-1 and TRBJ1-2; D unclear. This CDR3 is built from 12 residues. Germline V lookup: CDR1 SQVTM, CDR2 ANQGSEA. V lost 1 base and J lost 8, with 11 bases in between. The CDR3 sequence: CSVEAGLGGYTF. The CDR3 DNA follows: TGCAGCGTTGAAGCGGGGTTAGGGGGCTACACCTTC.

This clone was detected only once. This chain joins TRBV2 and TRBJ1-2, with 9 positions matching TRBD1. With V trimmed by 3 bases and J by 5 bases, 13 bases remained unmatched. The CDR3 totals 17 residues. Germline CDR1 SNHLY, CDR2 FYNNEI. CDR3 bases: TGTGCCAGCAGTGACTCACAGGGGGCGCAGTTCATTTATGGCTACACCTTC. It translates to CASSDSQGAQFIYGYTF.